This T cell receptor beta chain was recovered during a study of blood T cell repertoires in COVID-19. Study background: COVID-19 samples from acute and convalescent phases originated in the United States, Italy and Spain.

Symptom resolution, clearance, or two negative PCRs marked donors in Cohort 3 as recovered. In the original workflow: Amplification from reference gene primers served as the basis for estimated nucleated cell counts. Generated by immunoSEQ multiplex PCR, the TCRdb table keeps only in-frame clones and is missing some. The D gene and trimming were derived from the DNA, and the V and J assignments and clone size from that table. The sample shows about 310,000 clones, roughly 90% of them seen only once. Germline values: CDR1 SGHTA, CDR2 FQGNSA. V shed 1 base, J shed 8 bases, and the junction held 3 bases outside the gene matches. This CDR3 is 14 amino acids long.

The specimen sequenced was PBMCs or T cells enriched from blood (not recorded which). This chain uses TRBV7-2 with TRBJ2-1, with 9 bases aligning to TRBD2. The clonotype originates from a woman aged 40 to 50 who had recovered from COVID-19. The CDR3 nucleotides read TGTGCCAGCAGCTTAGGACTAGCGGATGATGAGCAGTTCTTC. This gives the protein CASSLGLADDEQFF.